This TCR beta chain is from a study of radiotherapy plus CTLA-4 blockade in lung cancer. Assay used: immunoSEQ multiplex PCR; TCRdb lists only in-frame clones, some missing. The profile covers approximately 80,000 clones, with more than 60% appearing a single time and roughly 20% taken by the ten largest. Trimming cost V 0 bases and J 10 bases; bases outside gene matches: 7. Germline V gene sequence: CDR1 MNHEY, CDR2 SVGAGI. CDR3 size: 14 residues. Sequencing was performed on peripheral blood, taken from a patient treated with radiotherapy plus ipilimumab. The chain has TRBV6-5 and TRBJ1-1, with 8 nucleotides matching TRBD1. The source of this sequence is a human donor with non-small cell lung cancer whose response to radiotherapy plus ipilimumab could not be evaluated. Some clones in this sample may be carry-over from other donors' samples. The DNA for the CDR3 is TGTGCCAGCAGTTACTCCCGACAGGGGCTAAGAGCTTTCTTT. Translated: CASSYSRQGLRAFF.